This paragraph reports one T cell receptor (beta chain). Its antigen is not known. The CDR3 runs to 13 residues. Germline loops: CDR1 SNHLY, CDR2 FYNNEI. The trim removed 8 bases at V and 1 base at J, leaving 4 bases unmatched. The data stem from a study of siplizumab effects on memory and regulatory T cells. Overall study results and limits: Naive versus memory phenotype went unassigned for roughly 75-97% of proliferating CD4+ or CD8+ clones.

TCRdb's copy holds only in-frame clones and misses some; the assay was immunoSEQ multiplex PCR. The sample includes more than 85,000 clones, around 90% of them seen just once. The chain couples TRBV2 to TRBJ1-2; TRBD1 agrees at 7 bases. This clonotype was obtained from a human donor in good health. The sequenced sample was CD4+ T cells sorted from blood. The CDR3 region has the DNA TGTGCCAGCGGGGACAGCAATAACTATGGCTACACCTTC. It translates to CASGDSNNYGYTF.